This TCR beta chain was obtained from a study of CD8 T cells in Susac syndrome. Sequencing of TCR beta, carried out with a high-throughput approach, was applied to CD8+ and CD4+ T cells from the blood. Control patients had untreated stable or active relapsing-remitting multiple sclerosis by revised McDonald criteria. Negative isolation was used for CD8+ and CD4+ T cells, and FACS enrichment was applied to TEMRA cells. RNA was extracted with the RNeasy kit, and a quantity of 0.5 to 1 ug was reverse transcribed using random hexamers. From the immunoSEQ multiplex PCR reads, TCRdb called clonotypes with MiXCR, one entry per CDR3 protein. In the table there are some 170,000 distinct CDR3 sequences, approximately 94% of which are singletons. Germline CDR1 is SGHRS and CDR2 is YFSETQ. V was clipped by 6 bases and J by 8 bases, with 23 bases between them. The CDR3 totals 15 residues.

The rearrangement joins TRBV5-1 to TRBJ1-2, with a weak D call TRBD1 (5 bases). Sequencing was carried out using CD4+ T cells from PBMCs. The TCR was taken from a human donor with multiple sclerosis. CDR3 residues: CASTSTPGLEGGYTF. The CDR3 DNA sequence: TGCGCCAGCACATCCACCCCGGGACTGGAGGGCGGCTACACCTTC.